This T cell receptor (beta chain) was sequenced for a study of cytomegalovirus exposure and HLA in healthy donors. The CDR3 contains 15 residues. Germline V gives CDR1 SGHRS, CDR2 YFSETQ. Trimming took off 0 bases at V and 6 bases at J, with 14 bases between the two ends. PCR amplification relied on 60 Vbeta primers (plus 13 Jbeta primers). The method was immunoSEQ multiplex PCR; TCRdb's version includes in-frame clones alone and lacks a portion of them. The data show 250,000 or so clones, with approximately 82% seen just once and almost 8% held by the top ten. Sequenced material: PBMCs. The chain recombines TRBV5-1 with TRBJ2-3; a weak D match, TRBD2 (6 bases). This receptor was identified in a woman aged 60-75 years in good health and CMV-seropositive. CDR3 residues: CASSLGIIGRDTQYF. CDR3 coding DNA: TGCGCCAGCAGCTTGGGAATAATTGGGAGGGATACGCAGTATTTT.